The count of the clone carrying this TCR beta chain is one. Its matching antigen is unknown. This sample is part of a study of vaccination and CD4 T cells after COVID-19. As for the study in general: Six male and four female convalescents took part, two of them Hispanic. The cells were exposed to overlapping spike peptides originating from SARS-CoV-2, HCoV-NL63, HCoV-OC43 and HCoV-229E for stimulation. General study points: The median count of SARS-CoV-2-reactive clonotypes rose from about 22 to 38, not significantly.

Sequenced with the Oncomine TCR Beta short-read assay was DNA taken from cultured CD4+ T cells. Genomic DNA was isolated from CD4+ T cells that had been cultured. MiXCR was run by TCRdb on the PCR reads, yielding one entry per CDR3 protein. The table shows approximately 9,500 distinct CDR3 sequences, with 26% occurring only once. Sample treatment: 10-day PBMC culture with coronavirus spike peptide pools or control peptides (ViraFEST assay). The V end lost 4 bases, the J end lost 0 bases, and 4 bases lay between the germline ends. CDR3 length: 14 amino acids. Germline loops: CDR1 KGHSH, CDR2 LQKENI. This receptor was obtained from a human donor who received a COVID-19 vaccine. The chain couples TRBV18 to TRBJ2-6; D is undetermined. Material: CD4+ T cells from blood, cultured in vitro, obtained before SARS-CoV-2 vaccination. The DNA for the CDR3 is TGTGCCAGCTCACTTGACTCTGGGGCCAACGTCCTGACTTTC. Its translation is CASSLDSGANVLTF.